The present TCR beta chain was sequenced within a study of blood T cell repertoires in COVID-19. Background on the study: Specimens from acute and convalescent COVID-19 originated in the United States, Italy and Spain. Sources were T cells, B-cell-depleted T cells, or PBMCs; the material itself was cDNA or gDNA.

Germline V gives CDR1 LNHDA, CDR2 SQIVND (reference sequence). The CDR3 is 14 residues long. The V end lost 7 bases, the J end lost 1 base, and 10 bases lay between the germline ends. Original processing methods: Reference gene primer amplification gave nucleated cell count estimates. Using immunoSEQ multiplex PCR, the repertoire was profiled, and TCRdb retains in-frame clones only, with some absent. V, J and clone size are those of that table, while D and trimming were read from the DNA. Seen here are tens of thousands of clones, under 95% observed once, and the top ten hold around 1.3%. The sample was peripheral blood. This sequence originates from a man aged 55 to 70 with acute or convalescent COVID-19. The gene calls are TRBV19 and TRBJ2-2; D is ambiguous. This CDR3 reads CASTQTGNTGELFF. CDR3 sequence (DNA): TGTGCCAGTACTCAGACTGGGAACACCGGGGAGCTGTTTTTT.